This passage covers 32 T cell receptor beta chains from one sample sequenced in a study of tumor T cells in aggressive B-cell lymphoma. Some clones are missing from TCRdb's copy, which holds only in-frame ones; the method was immunoSEQ multiplex PCR. The sample lists some 9,500 clones, around 85% occurring once. Material: tumor tissue. The receptors derive from an adult with diffuse large B cell lymphoma.

This rearrangement joins TRBV7-9 to TRBJ2-7; D unresolved. Germline V gene data show CDR1 as SEHNR and CDR2 as FQNEAQ (reference sequence). The CDR3 runs to 13 residues. The V end was cut by 1 base, the J end by 0 bases, with 4 bases between. The CDR3, as DNA: TGTGCCAGCAGCTTAGTATCCTCCTACGAGCAGTACTTC. Amino acid sequence: CASSLVSSYEQYF. The whole variable domain, remainder taken from reference TRBV7-9 and TRBJ2-7, is DTGVSQNPRHKITKRGQNVTFRCDPISEHNRLYWYRQTLGQGPEFLTYFQNEAQLEKSRLLSDRFSAERPKGSFSTLEIQRTEQGDSAMYLCASSLVSSYEQYFGPGTRLTVT.

This clone was observed a few times. Here the CDR3 reads CASSSTLSTDTQYF. CDR3 nucleotide sequence: TGTGCCAGCAGTTCAACTCTCAGCACAGATACGCAGTATTTT. The rearrangement uses TRBV6-5 and TRBJ2-3; D is uncertain. The CDR3 runs 14 residues. V shed 4 bases and J shed 0 bases, with 8 bases lying between them. Germline V gene data show CDR1 as MNHEY and CDR2 as SVGAGI.

The chain links TRBV27 to TRBJ2-7; 9 bases fit TRBD1. The germline gives CDR1 MNHEY, CDR2 SMNVEV (reference sequence). With V trimmed by 5 bases and J by 8 bases, 7 bases remained unmatched. The length of the CDR3 is 13 residues. CDR3 region: CASSLTGGTKQYF. CDR3 DNA: TGTGCCAGCAGTCTGACAGGGGGTACGAAGCAGTACTTC.

This clone was seen once. V gene TRBV7-2 combines with J gene TRBJ2-7, with 10 bases aligning to TRBD2. There are 17 residues in the CDR3. Germline loops: CDR1 SGHTA, CDR2 FQGNSA. V lost 5 bases and J lost 1; bases outside the gene matches: 11. CDR3 loop: CASSPLWRTSGSYEQYF. CDR3 in DNA: TGTGCCAGCAGCCCACTGTGGCGGACTAGCGGTTCCTACGAGCAGTACTTC.

Comments on this clone: This specimen includes other DNA sequences encoding the same CDR3. This rearrangement joins TRBV5-1 to TRBJ2-3; maybe TRBD2 (5 bases). The CDR3 sequence is 14 residues long. Germline assignment: CDR1 SGHRS and CDR2 YFSETQ. Trimming cost V 2 bases and J 3 bases, with 10 bases left between them. CDR3 nucleotide sequence: TGCGCCAGCAGCTTCGGGAAGGCTACAGATACGCAGTATTTT. Its protein is CASSFGKATDTQYF.

This clone was counted a single time. The CDR3 reads CASRQGYNEKLFF. Here the CDR3 DNA reads TGTGCCAGCAGACAGGGTTATAATGAAAAACTGTTTTTT. V is TRBV7-9 and J is TRBJ1-4, with D possibly matching TRBD1 (6 bases). With 6 bases removed from V and 4 bases from J, the gap between germline ends came to 9 bases. This CDR3 is 13 amino acids long. Germline V gives CDR1 SEHNR, CDR2 FQNEAQ (reference sequence).

This clone appeared a single time. V is TRBV28 and J is TRBJ1-2; the D gene is possibly TRBD1 (6 bases). The CDR3 loop spans 12 amino acids. V was cut by 5 bases and J by 8 bases, with 12 bases left in between. The V gene's germline CDR1 is MDHEN and CDR2 SYDVKM. In DNA form, the CDR3 reads TGTGCCAGCAGTACAGGGCTTTGGGGCTACACCTTC. It is translated as CASSTGLWGYTF.

V usage is TRBV9 and J usage is TRBJ2-3, with D hard to call. Deletions cut 2 bases from V and 6 bases from J, with 7 bases between. The CDR3 length is 12 residues. From germline, CDR1 is SGDLS and CDR2 YYNGEE. The CDR3: CASSVSADTQYF. The CDR3 bases are TGTGCCAGCAGCGTCTCAGCGGATACGCAGTATTTT.

This clone was seen just once. The V call is TRBV9, the J call TRBJ2-5; D is possibly TRBD2 (5 bases). Matching the DNA end better, TRBJ2-7 makes the J call doubtful. The CDR3 runs to 14 residues. Germline V CDR1 and CDR2: SGDLS, YYNGEE. The CDR3 protein is CASSVRGSKYEQYF. DNA for the CDR3: TGTGCCAGCAGCGTCCGAGGGAGTAAATACGAGCAGTACTTC.

V and J are TRBV19 and TRBJ2-7, with 10 nucleotides matching TRBD2. CDR1 is LNHDA, CDR2 SQIVND, per germline (reference sequence). Trimming took 3 bases from V and 5 from J; bases not matched to a gene: 13. The CDR3 runs 17 residues. In DNA, the CDR3 is TGTGCCAGTAGTATGATGATAAAAGCGGGAGGGCTAGACGAGCAGTACTTC. It encodes CASSMMIKAGGLDEQYF.

V usage is TRBV9 and J usage is TRBJ1-2; D is perhaps TRBD1 (6 bases). This CDR3 comprises 15 residues. Germline values: CDR1 SGDLS, CDR2 YYNGEE. Deletions cut 0 bases from V and 4 bases from J, with 13 bases between. CDR3 in DNA: TGTGCCAGCAGCGTAGCACAGGGAAATGGCTATGGCTACACCTTC. It specifies CASSVAQGNGYGYTF.

The V and J genes are TRBV7-2 and TRBJ1-1, with D possibly TRBD1 on 5 matching bases. The CDR3 sequence is 19 residues long. Trimming took off 2 bases at V and 4 bases at J, with 26 bases between the two ends. Germline CDR1 SGHTA, CDR2 FQGNSA. The CDR3: CASSLIAGPPVGWGTEAFF. CDR3 coding DNA: TGTGCCAGCAGCTTAATCGCAGGGCCCCCCGTCGGCTGGGGCACTGAAGCTTTCTTT.

The chain recombines TRBV7-2 with TRBJ1-5, with a possible D match to TRBD1 (5 bases). Germline V gene data show CDR1 as SGHTA and CDR2 as FQGNSA. This CDR3 region has 15 residues. The V end lost 1 base, the J end lost 3 bases, and 10 bases lay between the germline ends. As DNA, the CDR3 is TGTGCCAGCAGCTTAGAGGCGGGACTCAATCAGCCCCAGCATTTT. Protein product: CASSLEAGLNQPQHF.

This clone appeared a few times. The chain uses TRBV7-9 and TRBJ1-1, with TRBD1 as a possible D gene (5 bases). Germline-derived CDR1 and CDR2 are SEHNR and FQNEAQ (reference sequence). The CDR3 loop spans 14 amino acids. Trimming pared 0 bases from V and 7 bases from J, leaving 12 bases between. In DNA, the CDR3 is TGTGCCAGCAGCTTAGCGGGGCTAACTGTTGAAGCTTTCTTT. Amino acids: CASSLAGLTVEAFF.

The gene calls are TRBV11-2 and TRBJ1-3; tentatively, D is TRBD1 (6 bases). The CDR3 consists of 17 residues. Trimming pared 0 bases from V and 2 bases from J, leaving 14 bases between. Per the germline V gene, CDR1 is SGHAT and CDR2 is FQNNGV. As DNA, the CDR3 is TGTGCCAGCAGCTTAGATGGACGACAGGCTGCTGGAAACACCATATATTTT. Protein product: CASSLDGRQAAGNTIYF.

This rearrangement joins TRBV5-1 to TRBJ2-1, with 9 nucleotides matching TRBD2. The CDR3 has 15 amino acids. After removal of 4 bases from V and 2 bases from J, the junction contained 4 bases not matched to a gene. CDR1 and CDR2 (germline): SGHRS, YFSETQ. The CDR3 nucleotides read TGCGCCAGCAGCGTGACTAGCGGTGCCTACAATGAGCAGTTCTTC. Encoded protein: CASSVTSGAYNEQFF. Looking up the rest from reference TRBV5-1 and TRBJ2-1 gives the full variable domain: KAGVTQTPRYLIKTRGQQVTLSCSPISGHRSVSWYQQTPGQGLQFLFEYFSETQRNKGNFPGRFSGRQFSNSRSEMNVSTLELGDSALYLCASSVTSGAYNEQFFGPGTRLTVL.

A single count supports this clone. The chain links TRBV27 to TRBJ2-7; 9 bases are a match to TRBD1. The CDR3 is 14 amino acids. Germline values: CDR1 MNHEY, CDR2 SMNVEV (reference sequence). The ends lost 2 bases at V and 6 bases at J; junction bases unmatched: 5. The DNA of the CDR3 is TGTGCCAGCAGTTTAGCAGGACAGGGGAGCGAGCAGTACTTC. Amino acid sequence: CASSLAGQGSEQYF.

Only one count was recorded for this clone. This chain joins TRBV7-9 and TRBJ1-2, with D possibly TRBD1 on 5 matching bases. The germline V gene encodes CDR1 SEHNR and CDR2 FQNEAQ (reference sequence). This CDR3 has 15 residues. V lost 2 bases, J lost 7 bases, and 17 bases lay in between. The CDR3 region is CASSLWESRGSGYTF. As DNA, the CDR3 is TGTGCCAGCAGCTTATGGGAATCTAGGGGCTCTGGCTACACCTTC.

The V call is TRBV18, the J call TRBJ2-3; no firm D call. This CDR3 has 14 amino acids. Germline values: CDR1 KGHSH, CDR2 LQKENI. V lost 2 bases, J lost 0 bases, and 6 bases lay in between. CDR3 protein: CASSPYSSTDTQYF. CDR3 sequence (DNA): TGTGCCAGCTCACCATACAGTAGCACAGATACGCAGTATTTT.

The CDR3 protein is CASSGTGVNEQFF. CDR3 nucleotide sequence: TGCGCCAGCAGCGGGACAGGGGTCAATGAGCAGTTCTTC. V is TRBV5-1 and J is TRBJ2-1, with 10 nucleotides matching TRBD1. Per the germline V gene, CDR1 is SGHRS and CDR2 is YFSETQ. The ends lost 4 bases at V and 6 bases at J; junction bases unmatched: 1. CDR3 length: 13 amino acids.

DNA of the CDR3: TGTGCATTGGACAGGGGAAGTAGCCAGCCCCAGCATTTT. Translation: CALDRGSSQPQHF. This chain joins TRBV30 and TRBJ1-5, with 9 bases lining up with TRBD1. The germline gives CDR1 GTSNPN, CDR2 SVGIG (reference sequence). The CDR3 spans 13 residues.

The count of this clone is one. The chain carries TRBV7-3 and TRBJ2-3; TRBD2 might be the D (5 bases). CDR1 and CDR2 (germline): SGHTA, FQGTGA. The CDR3 sequence is 15 residues long. Trimming left V 1 base short and J 5 bases short, with 13 bases between. CDR3 DNA: TGTGCCAGCAGCTTAAGTGCGGGCCAACGAGATACGCAGTATTTT. This codes for CASSLSAGQRDTQYF. The variable domain in full, completed from reference TRBV7-3 and TRBJ2-3, reads GAGVSQTPSNKVTEKGKYVELRCDPISGHTALYWYRQSLGQGPEFLIYFQGTGAADDSGLPNDRFFAVRPEGSVSTLKIQRTERGDSAVYLCASSLSAGQRDTQYFGPGTRLTVL.

The V gene is TRBV5-1, the J gene TRBJ1-3, with D uncertain. V was trimmed by 4 bases and J by 4 bases, leaving 18 bases between them. The CDR3 totals 16 residues. CDR1 and CDR2 from the germline V gene are SGHRS and YFSETQ. CDR3 amino acids: CASSPLGVNVGNTIYF. The CDR3 DNA is TGCGCCAGCAGCCCGCTCGGGGTTAATGTCGGAAACACCATATATTTT.

This clone has more than one count but fewer than ten. This chain connects TRBV5-1 to TRBJ2-3; 9 bases align to TRBD2. The CDR3 runs 14 residues. CDR1 is SGHRS, CDR2 YFSETQ, per germline. CDR3 coding DNA: TGCGTCACTTCAGCGGGAGGTTCGACAGATACGCAGTATTTT. Protein sequence: CVTSAGGSTDTQYF.

V and J are TRBV7-9 and TRBJ1-2; 8 positions agree with TRBD1. Germline CDR1 SEHNR, CDR2 FQNEAQ (reference sequence). V was clipped by 2 bases and J by 4 bases; unmatched bases: 6. The CDR3 covers 15 residues. CDR3 nucleotides: TGTGCCAGCAGCTTATATGGGGGGACAGGCTATGGCTACACCTTC. Translating gives CASSLYGGTGYGYTF.

The chain uses TRBV6-4 and TRBJ2-7; TRBD1 aligns across 7 bases. V lost 2 bases to trimming and J lost 0 bases; unmatched junction nucleotides: 7. This CDR3 region has 16 residues. Looked up from germline, CDR1 is MRHNA and CDR2 is SNTAGT. The DNA for the CDR3 is TGTGCCAGCAGTGACACCCCAGGGGGATTCTCCTACGAGCAGTACTTC. Its translation is CASSDTPGGFSYEQYF.

CDR3 nucleotides: TGCGCCAGCAGCCAAGAACGCTGGCCCTTCCCGGGGTACAATGAGCAGTTCTTC. Amino acids: CASSQERWPFPGYNEQFF. The rearrangement links TRBV4-1 to TRBJ2-1, with D possibly matching TRBD2 (5 bases). Germline V gives CDR1 MGHRA, CDR2 YSYEKL. The CDR3 totals 18 residues. Trimming removed 0 bases at V and 4 bases at J, with 19 bases between.

The rearrangement uses TRBV13 and TRBJ2-3, with TRBD1 matching over 7 bases. The junction had 6 bases not matched to a gene; V was cut back by 0 bases and J by 3 bases. The CDR3 loop spans 16 amino acids. CDR1 is PRHDT, CDR2 FYEKMQ, per germline (reference sequence). The CDR3 nucleotides read TGTGCCAGCAGCTTAGGCTGGGACAGTAATACAGATACGCAGTATTTT. Amino acids: CASSLGWDSNTDTQYF.

The V call is TRBV7-8, the J call TRBJ2-7; TRBD1 might be the D (6 bases). Germline assignment: CDR1 SGHVS and CDR2 FQNEAQ. V lost 0 bases and J 6 bases, leaving 12 bases between the germline ends. There are 14 residues in the CDR3. CDR3 coding DNA: TGTGCCAGCAGCTTAGCACAGGGTGGGAGCGAGCAGTACTTC. This sequence encodes CASSLAQGGSEQYF.

This chain uses TRBV13 with TRBJ1-2; 9 nucleotides line up with TRBD1. CDR1 is PRHDT, CDR2 FYEKMQ, per germline (reference sequence). The trim removed 8 bases at V and 7 bases at J, leaving 8 bases unmatched. CDR3 length: 13 amino acids. CDR3 DNA: TGTGCCAGCTCTAGGACAGGGGATTTTGGCTACACCTTC. Its translation: CASSRTGDFGYTF.

The chain uses TRBV27 and TRBJ2-7, with D tentatively TRBD2 (6 bases). Trimming took 3 bases from V and 2 from J, leaving 17 bases between them. Germline CDR1 reads MNHEY; CDR2 reads SMNVEV (reference sequence). CDR3 length: 16 residues. CDR3 coding DNA: TGTGCCAGCAGTTTGGGTGGGGCGGGGAAAGCCTACGAGCAGTACTTC. It codes for CASSLGGAGKAYEQYF.

This rearrangement joins TRBV5-1 to TRBJ2-5, with unresolved D. Trimming took off 0 bases at V and 7 bases at J, with 7 bases between the two ends. This CDR3 spans 12 amino acids. The germline V gene has CDR1 SGHRS and CDR2 YFSETQ. As DNA, the CDR3 is TGCGCCAGCAGCTTGGAGACTGGGACCCAGTACTTC. This gives the protein CASSLETGTQYF.